Below, 5 T cell receptor beta chains from the same sample are listed, as sequenced in a study of blood T cell repertoires in COVID-19. TCRdb's copy holds only in-frame clones and misses some; the assay was immunoSEQ multiplex PCR. The sample carries 70,000 or so clones, about 88% recorded once. Sequenced sample: peripheral blood. These receptors all come from a man aged 65 to 79 with active COVID-19.

DNA for the CDR3: TGTGCCAGCAGCCCTGGGAGGGAGGAGTTCGGCTACGAGCAGTACTTC. This gives the protein CASSPGREEFGYEQYF. The chain has TRBV14 and TRBJ2-7; 7 bases agree with TRBD2. The CDR3 contains 16 residues. Per germline, CDR1 SGHDN and CDR2 FVKESK. J was trimmed by 3 bases and V by 4 bases; bases with no gene match: 12.

The chain uses TRBV6-2 or TRBV6-3 and TRBJ2-3; possible D gene TRBD2, 5 bases. Germline V lookup: CDR1 MNHEY, CDR2 SVGEGT. This CDR3 contains 16 residues. V was clipped by 2 bases and J by 2 bases, with 14 bases between them. CDR3 sequence reads: CASSYPGVAATDTQYF. Here the CDR3 DNA reads TGTGCCAGCAGTTACCCCGGGGTAGCCGCCACAGATACGCAGTATTTT.

The V call is TRBV7-9, the J call TRBJ1-4; perhaps TRBD1 as D (5 bases). CDR3 length: 16 amino acids. Germline V gene data show CDR1 as SEHNR and CDR2 as FQNEAQ (reference sequence). Trimming cost V 5 bases and J 3 bases, with 16 bases left between them. The CDR3 bases are TGTGCCAGCAGCCCCCGCGGGGGAGAGGCTAATGAAAAACTGTTTTTT. Amino acid sequence: CASSPRGGEANEKLFF.

This chain uses TRBV18 with TRBJ1-5; D perhaps matches TRBD1 (6 bases). Germline CDR1 reads KGHSH; CDR2 reads LQKENI. CDR3 length: 14 residues. The V end was cut by 6 bases, the J end by 3 bases, with 12 bases between. This CDR3 is CASSHGGPNQPQHF. CDR3 DNA sequence: TGTGCCAGCTCGCACGGGGGGCCCAATCAGCCCCAGCATTTT.

The V gene is TRBV30, the J gene TRBJ2-2; weak D call: TRBD1 (6 bases). The CDR3 consists of 14 residues. Germline CDR1 reads GTSNPN; CDR2 reads SVGIG (reference sequence). V was cut by 1 base and J by 6 bases, with 12 bases left in between. The chain's CDR3 is CAWSEPGVPGELFF. The DNA of the CDR3 is TGTGCCTGGAGTGAACCAGGGGTTCCCGGGGAGCTGTTTTTT.